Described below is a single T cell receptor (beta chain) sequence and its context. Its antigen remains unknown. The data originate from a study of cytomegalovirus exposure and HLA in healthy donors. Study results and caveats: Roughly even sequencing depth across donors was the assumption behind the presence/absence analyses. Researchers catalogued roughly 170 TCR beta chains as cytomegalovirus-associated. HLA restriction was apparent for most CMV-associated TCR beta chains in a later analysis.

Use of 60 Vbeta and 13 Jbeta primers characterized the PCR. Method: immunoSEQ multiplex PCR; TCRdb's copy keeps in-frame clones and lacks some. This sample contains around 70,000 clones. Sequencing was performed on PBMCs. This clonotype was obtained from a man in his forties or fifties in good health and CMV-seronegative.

Here the CDR3 DNA reads TGTGCCAGCTCCGGGACAGTTAATGAAAAACTGTTTTTT. Encoded protein: CASSGTVNEKLFF. This chain uses TRBV6-1 with TRBJ1-4; 7 bases match TRBD1. Losses at the gene ends were 8 bases for V and 4 bases for J; bases not matched to a gene: 4. CDR1 is MNHNS, CDR2 SASEGT, per germline. The CDR3 is 13 amino acids.